The 26 T cell receptor beta chains below all came from one sample that was sequenced in a study of blood T cell repertoires in COVID-19. Method: immunoSEQ multiplex PCR; TCRdb's copy keeps in-frame clones and lacks some. Counted here are about 210,000 clones, 70% to 90% occurring once; the ten biggest clones make up about 4.8%. Sequencing used peripheral blood. Source of these receptors: a woman in her thirties or forties with acute or convalescent COVID-19.

V is TRBV10-1 and J is TRBJ2-1, with a weak D call TRBD2 (7 bases). Germline V gives CDR1 WNHNN, CDR2 SYGVQD (reference sequence). V lost 4 bases, J lost 3 bases, and 22 bases lay in between. The CDR3 length is 18 residues. DNA of the CDR3: TGCGCCAGCAGTGGTACGGGGGGCCCCGCGGGGGACTACAATGAGCAGTTCTTC. The encoded protein is CASSGTGGPAGDYNEQFF.

J is TRBJ1-1 and V is TRBV3-1 (or the pseudogene TRBV3-2); D call uncertain. V lost 4 bases to trimming and J lost 6 bases, with 12 bases between them. The CDR3 consists of 13 residues. Germline V CDR1 and CDR2: LGHDT, YNNKEL (reference sequence). The chain's CDR3 is CASSLEGTPEAFF. In DNA form, the CDR3 reads TGTGCCAGCAGCCTCGAGGGAACTCCTGAAGCTTTCTTT.

This sequence joins TRBV19 and TRBJ2-2; perhaps TRBD1 as D (7 bases). Germline CDR1 is LNHDA and CDR2 is SQIVND (reference sequence). V gave up 3 bases and J gave up 5 bases, with 16 bases separating them. This CDR3 contains 16 residues. The CDR3 here is CASSIGGGWGTGELFF. CDR3 DNA: TGTGCCAGTAGTATCGGAGGGGGCTGGGGGACCGGGGAGCTGTTTTTT.

The V and J genes are TRBV2 and TRBJ2-6; D possibly corresponds to TRBD1 (6 bases). The CDR3 extends over 15 amino acids. Per the germline V gene, CDR1 is SNHLY and CDR2 is FYNNEI. V was cut by 6 bases and J by 0 bases, with 9 bases left in between. The CDR3 protein is CASSADSSGANVLTF. In nucleotides, the CDR3 is TGTGCCAGCAGCGCGGACAGCTCTGGGGCCAACGTCCTGACTTTC.

The genes are TRBV5-1 and TRBJ2-2, with 8 bases that match TRBD1. Looked up from germline, CDR1 is SGHRS and CDR2 is YFSETQ. With V trimmed by 4 bases and J by 6 bases, 8 bases remained unmatched. This CDR3 is built from 15 residues. The CDR3 sequence is CASSPGQGVAGELFF. The CDR3 nucleotides read TGCGCCAGCAGCCCAGGACAGGGTGTCGCCGGGGAGCTGTTTTTT.

The rearrangement uses TRBV5-1 and TRBJ2-5; D might be TRBD2 (5 bases). Germline V gene sequence: CDR1 SGHRS, CDR2 YFSETQ. The V end was cut by 0 bases, the J end by 5 bases, with 17 bases between. This CDR3 region has 16 residues. CDR3 amino acids: CASSLAGGSGMETQYF. The CDR3 region has the DNA TGCGCCAGCAGCTTGGCCGGCGGATCCGGGATGGAGACCCAGTACTTC.

The V and J genes are TRBV12-3 or TRBV12-4 and TRBJ1-2; D perhaps matches TRBD1 (6 bases). The CDR3 spans 13 residues. The V end was cut by 6 bases, the J end by 4 bases, with 12 bases between. In DNA form, the CDR3 reads TGTGCCAGCAGCCCGGGACACAGCTATGGCTACACCTTC. Encoded protein: CASSPGHSYGYTF.

The CDR3 is CAWDGTGLGLNEKLFF. DNA for the CDR3: TGTGCCTGGGACGGGACAGGGCTGGGTTTAAATGAAAAACTGTTTTTT. This chain connects TRBV30 to TRBJ1-4; 9 bases are shared with TRBD1. Trimming took 5 bases from V and 5 from J; bases not matched to a gene: 12. The CDR3 loop spans 16 amino acids. Per the germline V gene, CDR1 is GTSNPN and CDR2 is SVGIG (reference sequence).

V gene TRBV4-2 combines with J gene TRBJ2-2; 8 bases align to TRBD2. The CDR3 consists of 15 residues. J gave up 3 bases and V 1 base, and 1 base lay outside the gene matches. Germline V gene data show CDR1 as LGHNA and CDR2 as YNFKEQ. The CDR3 nucleotides are TGTGCCAGCAGCCAAGCGGGGGGGCACACCGGGGAGCTGTTTTTT. Its protein is CASSQAGGHTGELFF.

This chain joins TRBV25-1 and TRBJ2-2, with D tentatively TRBD2 (6 bases). V was cut by 0 bases and J by 4 bases, with 9 bases left in between. Germline CDR1 is MGHDK and CDR2 is SYGVNS. This CDR3 spans 15 amino acids. The CDR3 coding sequence is TGTGCCAGCAGTGAATACCGGGGGAGCACCGGGGAGCTGTTTTTT. Translating it yields CASSEYRGSTGELFF.

The chain has TRBV5-4 and TRBJ1-1; no reliable D call. There are 12 residues in the CDR3. Germline CDR1 and CDR2: SGHNT and YYREEE (reference sequence). Trimming stripped 2 bases from V and 8 bases from J, with 10 bases between. For the CDR3, the DNA is TGTGCCAGCAGCTTCGAGGGAATGGAAGCTTTCTTT. This sequence encodes CASSFEGMEAFF.

This clone was observed a few times. The chain uses TRBV4-1 and TRBJ1-2, with D possibly matching TRBD1 (5 bases). This CDR3 has 16 residues. Per germline, CDR1 MGHRA and CDR2 YSYEKL. Trimming removed 3 bases from V and 4 bases from J, with 18 bases in between. CDR3 bases: TGCGCCAGCAGCCAGGTAGAAGGGGCATCCCTCTATGGCTACACCTTC. Protein: CASSQVEGASLYGYTF.

V and J are TRBV5-1 and TRBJ2-5, with 8 nucleotides matching TRBD1. The CDR3 contains 13 residues. Germline trimming cut 4 bases from V and 3 bases from J; bases unmatched to any gene: 2. Per germline, CDR1 SGHRS and CDR2 YFSETQ. CDR3 amino acids: CASSPDREETQYF. The CDR3 DNA follows: TGCGCCAGCAGCCCGGACAGGGAAGAGACCCAGTACTTC.

The genes are TRBV5-6 and TRBJ2-5; 11 bases align to TRBD2. Trimming cost V 4 bases and J 5 bases; bases outside gene matches: 7. The CDR3 runs to 15 residues. Germline CDR1 reads SGHDT; CDR2 reads YYEEEE. In DNA form, the CDR3 reads TGTGCCAGCAGCGGTAGCGGGGGGGCGGAGGAGACCCAGTACTTC. Translating gives CASSGSGGAEETQYF.

The rearrangement uses TRBV4-2 and TRBJ1-4; 9 bases map to TRBD1. Trimming removed 2 bases from V and 0 bases from J; junction bases left unmatched: 10. The CDR3 totals 19 residues. Germline V gene sequence: CDR1 LGHNA, CDR2 YNFKEQ. CDR3 DNA: TGTGCCAGCAGCCAAAGGGACAGGGCAGTTACCTCAACTAATGAAAAACTGTTTTTT. As protein: CASSQRDRAVTSTNEKLFF.

The rearrangement uses TRBV18 and TRBJ1-1, with D perhaps TRBD1 (5 bases). V lost 0 bases and J 1 base, leaving 6 bases between the germline ends. This CDR3 is built from 14 residues. CDR1 and CDR2 (germline): KGHSH, LQKENI. The CDR3 region has the DNA TGTGCCAGCTCACCACCTGACAGGAACACTGAAGCTTTCTTT. It is translated as CASSPPDRNTEAFF.

In DNA form, the CDR3 reads TGCGCCAGCAGCTTGGTACGGGGGGCGAGCGGCTACACCTTC. Translation: CASSLVRGASGYTF. The chain has TRBV5-1 and TRBJ1-2; D is perhaps TRBD1 (6 bases). The germline V and J ends were trimmed by 0 bases and 8 bases, with 14 bases remaining between them. CDR1 is SGHRS, CDR2 YFSETQ, per germline. The CDR3 length is 14 residues.

A single count supports this clone. This chain joins TRBV7-8 and TRBJ1-2, with no clear D. V was pared by 1 base and J by 0 bases, with 9 bases between. CDR1 SGHVS and CDR2 FQNEAQ come from the germline V gene. The CDR3 loop spans 15 amino acids. CDR3: CASSLGLLANYGYTF. CDR3 DNA: TGTGCCAGCAGCTTAGGGTTACTCGCTAACTATGGCTACACCTTC.

The V and J genes are TRBV19 and TRBJ1-2; 8 bases align to TRBD1. The ends lost 3 bases at V and 4 bases at J; junction bases unmatched: 4. CDR1 LNHDA and CDR2 SQIVND come from the germline V gene (reference sequence). The CDR3 spans 14 residues. CDR3 sequence reads: CASSITTGGYGYTF. CDR3 nucleotide sequence: TGTGCCAGTAGTATTACAACAGGGGGCTATGGCTACACCTTC. Using reference TRBV19 and TRBJ1-2 for the parts outside the CDR3, the full variable domain is DGGITQSPKYLFRKEGQNVTLSCEQNLNHDAMYWYRQDPGQGLRLIYYSQIVNDFQKGDIAEGYSVSREKKESFPLTVTSAQKNPTAFYLCASSITTGGYGYTFGSGTRLTVV.

The chain combines TRBV30 with TRBJ2-2; D might be TRBD2 (6 bases). The length of the CDR3 is 15 residues. V was shortened by 6 bases and J by 4 bases, with 18 bases between the two germline ends. CDR1 is GTSNPN, CDR2 SVGIG, per germline (reference sequence). The DNA for the CDR3 is TGTGCCTGTATTCTAGTCCGGACTATCACCGGGGAGCTGTTTTTT. Its protein is CACILVRTITGELFF.

This clone was observed a single time. J is TRBJ1-1 and V is TRBV5-1; 9 nucleotides match TRBD1. The trim removed 2 bases at V and 5 bases at J, leaving 10 bases unmatched. Per the germline V gene, CDR1 is SGHRS and CDR2 is YFSETQ. This CDR3 has 16 residues. CDR3 loop: CASSLRVQGAVTEAFF. The CDR3 bases are TGCGCCAGCAGCTTACGAGTACAGGGGGCGGTAACTGAAGCTTTCTTT.

The chain has TRBV30 and TRBJ1-5, with D hard to call. Germline V gene data show CDR1 as GTSNPN and CDR2 as SVGIG (reference sequence). The CDR3 length is 13 residues. The germline V and J ends were trimmed by 2 bases and 5 bases, with 10 bases remaining between them. The CDR3: CAWSRTSDQPQHF. In DNA, the CDR3 is TGTGCCTGGAGTCGGACTAGTGATCAGCCCCAGCATTTT.

The gene calls are TRBV28 and TRBJ1-1; 8 positions match TRBD1. The trim removed 5 bases at V and 1 base at J, leaving 9 bases unmatched. Per the germline V gene, CDR1 is MDHEN and CDR2 is SYDVKM. This CDR3 region has 16 residues. This chain's CDR3 is CASSHATGGPNTEAFF. CDR3 nucleotide sequence: TGTGCCAGCAGTCATGCAACAGGGGGTCCGAACACTGAAGCTTTCTTT.

CDR3 in amino acids: CASSSGTQYQPQHF. The CDR3 nucleotides read TGTGCCAGCTCCTCCGGGACACAGTATCAGCCCCAGCATTTT. The chain joins TRBV27 to TRBJ1-5; weak D call: TRBD1 (6 bases). The CDR3 runs to 14 residues. Per the germline V gene, CDR1 is MNHEY and CDR2 is SMNVEV (reference sequence). V was trimmed by 8 bases and J by 5 bases, leaving 16 bases between them.

The chain joins TRBV30 to TRBJ2-2; 8 positions agree with TRBD1. Germline-derived CDR1 and CDR2 are GTSNPN and SVGIG (reference sequence). The length of the CDR3 is 15 residues. V lost 2 bases to trimming and J lost 4 bases; unmatched junction nucleotides: 6. The CDR3: CAWSYRGVATGELFF. CDR3 DNA: TGTGCCTGGAGTTACAGGGGGGTGGCCACCGGGGAGCTGTTTTTT.

The chain links TRBV24-1 to TRBJ2-2, with D possibly matching TRBD1 (6 bases). V lost 3 bases and J lost 0, with 19 bases in between. The germline gives CDR1 KGHDR, CDR2 SFDVKD. The CDR3 sequence is 19 residues long. CDR3 coding DNA: TGTGCCACCAGTGATCCGAATGTTGGACAGTCAACGAACACCGGGGAGCTGTTTTTT. Translated: CATSDPNVGQSTNTGELFF.